This entry describes one T cell receptor (beta chain). V gave up 5 bases and J gave up 5 bases; unmatched junction bases: 13. The length of the CDR3 is 16 residues. Germline assignment: CDR1 MNHEY and CDR2 SMNVEV (reference sequence). In the authors' workflow: Amplification of reference gene primers was used by the study to estimate nucleated cell counts. Sequenced by immunoSEQ multiplex PCR; TCRdb stores in-frame clones only, minus some. Clonal size and the V and J genes are those of that table, whereas D and trimming came from the DNA. Seen here are roughly 29,000 clones, over 70% observed once, and the top ten hold 7.8%. This specimen belongs to a study of blood T cell repertoires in COVID-19. Study in general: Acute-phase and convalescent COVID-19 samples originated in the United States, Italy and Spain. T cells, B-cell-depleted T cells, or PBMCs supplied cDNA or gDNA.

This rearrangement joins TRBV27 to TRBJ2-5, with 8 bases lining up with TRBD1. The sample comprised peripheral blood. This TCR was recovered from a woman between 65 and 79 years old with active or convalescent COVID-19. The CDR3 loop reads CASSPKRQGREETQYF. In DNA form, the CDR3 reads TGTGCCAGCAGTCCCAAACGACAGGGGAGAGAGGAGACCCAGTACTTC.